The 19 T cell receptor beta chains reported below all come from one sample, sequenced in a study of control samples from healthy donors and cancer patients. TCRdb's copy holds only in-frame clones and misses some; the assay was immunoSEQ multiplex PCR. The repertoire has 25,000 to 30,000 clones, about 85% of them found once; the top ten carry approximately 4%. Source material: formalin-fixed, paraffin-embedded tissue. Every receptor here comes from a female donor with melanoma.

The table lists this clone with a count of one. The same CDR3 is also encoded by other DNA sequences in this sample. The CDR3 reads CASSLSGRGYNEQFF. Written as DNA, the CDR3 is TGTGCCAGCAGCCTTAGCGGGAGAGGCTACAATGAGCAGTTCTTC. The chain links TRBV5-6 to TRBJ2-1, with 9 bases identical to TRBD2. The CDR3 sequence is 15 residues long. The germline V gene has CDR1 SGHDT and CDR2 YYEEEE. The ends lost 4 bases at V and 3 bases at J; junction bases unmatched: 5.

The rearrangement joins TRBV28 to TRBJ1-1; possible D gene TRBD1, 6 bases. V lost 7 bases, J lost 1 base, and 22 bases lay in between. This CDR3 has 17 residues. Germline values: CDR1 MDHEN, CDR2 SYDVKM. This CDR3 reads CASTLGVGAAGNTEAFF. CDR3 DNA sequence: TGTGCCAGCACCCTTGGGGTGGGGGCGGCGGGGAACACTGAAGCTTTCTTT.

The chain uses TRBV30 and TRBJ1-5, with D hard to call. Germline CDR1 is GTSNPN and CDR2 is SVGIG (reference sequence). CDR3 length: 15 residues. Trimming removed 1 base at V and 2 bases at J, with 12 bases between. CDR3 protein: CAWSGGDTGNQPQHF. The DNA of the CDR3 is TGTGCCTGGAGTGGGGGAGATACGGGCAATCAGCCCCAGCATTTT.

V usage is TRBV5-1 and J usage is TRBJ1-6, with D hard to call. V was clipped by 3 bases and J by 10 bases, with 11 bases between them. Germline values: CDR1 SGHRS, CDR2 YFSETQ. The CDR3 sequence is 13 residues long. CDR3 loop: CASSYEWGSPLHF. The CDR3 DNA reads as TGCGCCAGCAGCTACGAATGGGGATCACCCCTCCACTTT.

This chain uses TRBV5-1 with TRBJ1-5, with D hard to call. Germline V gives CDR1 SGHRS, CDR2 YFSETQ. CDR3 length: 15 amino acids. With 0 bases removed from V and 5 bases from J, the gap between germline ends came to 12 bases. The chain's CDR3 is CASSLGLGPDQPQHF. CDR3 bases: TGCGCCAGCAGCTTGGGACTGGGCCCGGATCAGCCCCAGCATTTT. Full variable domain (rest looked up from reference TRBV5-1 and TRBJ1-5): KAGVTQTPRYLIKTRGQQVTLSCSPISGHRSVSWYQQTPGQGLQFLFEYFSETQRNKGNFPGRFSGRQFSNSRSEMNVSTLELGDSALYLCASSLGLGPDQPQHFGDGTRLSIL.

The CDR3 loop reads CASTQEGTGAEAFF. CDR3 bases: TGTGCCAGCACCCAAGAGGGGACTGGAGCTGAAGCTTTCTTT. The chain employs TRBV11-2 and TRBJ1-1; a possible D gene is TRBD1 (5 bases). V was clipped by 7 bases and J by 6 bases, with 18 bases between them. This CDR3 has 14 residues. Germline V gene sequence: CDR1 SGHAT, CDR2 FQNNGV. The full variable domain, with the rest looked up from reference TRBV11-2 and TRBJ1-1, is EAGVAQSPRYKIIEKRQSVAFWCNPISGHATLYWYQQILGQGPKLLIQFQNNGVVDDSQLPKDRFSAERLKGVDSTLKIQPAKLEDSAVYLCASTQEGTGAEAFFGQGTRLTVV.

V and J are TRBV7-2 and TRBJ1-1; the D gene is possibly TRBD1 (6 bases). V lost 5 bases to trimming and J lost 9 bases, with 22 bases between them. Germline V gives CDR1 SGHTA, CDR2 FQGNSA. The CDR3 has 15 residues. CDR3 in amino acids: CASSHVLPGGGQAFF. DNA of the CDR3: TGTGCCAGCAGCCATGTTCTCCCGGGCGGGGGGCAAGCTTTCTTT. Drawing the rest from reference TRBV7-2 and TRBJ1-1, the complete variable domain is GAGVSQSPSNKVTEKGKDVELRCDPISGHTALYWYRQSLGQGLEFLIYFQGNSAPDKSGLPSDRFSAERTGGSVSTLTIQRTQQEDSAVYLCASSHVLPGGGQAFFGQGTRLTVV.

The chain couples TRBV7-8 to TRBJ2-3; 9 bases are shared with TRBD2. After removal of 1 base from V and 1 base from J, the junction contained 6 bases not matched to a gene. Germline CDR1 is SGHVS and CDR2 is FQNEAQ. The length of the CDR3 is 17 residues. CDR3 sequence reads: CASSLDRLAVRTDTQYF. CDR3 bases: TGTGCCAGCAGCTTAGATCGACTAGCGGTTCGCACAGATACGCAGTATTTT.

The V and J genes are TRBV11-3 and TRBJ2-1; 8 bases are a match to TRBD1. The junction had 3 bases not matched to a gene; V was cut back by 5 bases and J by 6 bases. Germline lookup yields CDR1 SGHNT and CDR2 YENEEA. The CDR3 is 13 amino acids. The CDR3 DNA is TGTGCCAGCAGCCAAGACAGGGGCAATGAGCAGTTCTTC. Translation gives CASSQDRGNEQFF.

The J gene is TRBJ2-2, the V gene TRBV29-1, with unresolved D. The CDR3 sequence is 14 residues long. V was pared by 5 bases and J by 0 bases, with 10 bases between. Germline CDR1 SQVTM, CDR2 ANQGSEA. CDR3 DNA: TGCAGCGTTCACGGGTCTTCGAACACCGGGGAGCTGTTTTTT. It encodes CSVHGSSNTGELFF.

The chain combines TRBV20-1 with TRBJ2-5; 10 bases line up with TRBD2. The CDR3 is 15 residues long. Unmatched junction bases numbered 9, after V lost 3 bases and J lost 5 bases. Germline V gene lookup returns CDR1 DFQATT and CDR2 SNEGSKA (reference sequence). CDR3 residues: CSASPPLAGVETQYF. The CDR3 DNA follows: TGCAGTGCTAGTCCCCCGCTAGCGGGAGTTGAGACCCAGTACTTC.

The chain recombines TRBV3-1 (or the pseudogene TRBV3-2) with TRBJ2-7; 10 bases match TRBD2. V was pared by 0 bases and J by 0 bases, with 8 bases of the junction left unmatched. The CDR3 loop spans 18 amino acids. CDR1 and CDR2 from the germline V gene are LGHDT and YNNKEL (reference sequence). CDR3 nucleotide sequence: TGTGCCAGCAGCCAAGAAACTAGCGGGAAAGGCCCCTCCTACGAGCAGTACTTC. Protein: CASSQETSGKGPSYEQYF.

V and J are TRBV19 and TRBJ2-3, with a tentative D call TRBD2 (5 bases). Trimming pared 5 bases from V and 6 bases from J, leaving 18 bases between. Germline-derived CDR1 and CDR2 are LNHDA and SQIVND (reference sequence). The CDR3 is made up of 15 amino acids. CDR3 residues: CASSLRAGPADTQYF. The CDR3 nucleotides are TGTGCCAGTAGTCTAAGGGCGGGCCCAGCCGATACGCAGTATTTT.

The chain is built from TRBV6-5 and TRBJ1-2, with no clear D. The germline V gene has CDR1 MNHEY and CDR2 SVGAGI. The V and J ends lost 0 bases and 10 bases respectively, with 12 bases between them. The CDR3 consists of 13 residues. CDR3 amino acids: CASSYSTGTNYTF. In DNA, the CDR3 is TGTGCCAGCAGTTACTCGACGGGCACGAACTACACCTTC.

The chain carries TRBV7-9 and TRBJ2-1; D not certain. V dropped 2 bases and J dropped 9 bases, with 17 bases sitting between them. From germline, CDR1 is SEHNR and CDR2 FQNEAQ (reference sequence). This CDR3 is 15 amino acids long. The CDR3 spells CASSLMISAQSEQFF. CDR3 nucleotides: TGTGCCAGCAGCTTAATGATTTCCGCACAAAGTGAGCAGTTCTTC.

The chain carries TRBV11-3 and TRBJ1-1, with TRBD1 as a possible D gene (6 bases). V was trimmed by 6 bases and J by 5 bases, leaving 13 bases between them. Germline values: CDR1 SGHNT, CDR2 YENEEA. The CDR3 spans 13 residues. The CDR3 coding sequence is TGTGCCAGCAGTTACGGAGGGGGGACTGAAGCTTTCTTT. As protein: CASSYGGGTEAFF.

This clone was found once. This chain links TRBV11-2 with TRBJ1-4; D is perhaps TRBD1 (6 bases). This CDR3 has 15 residues. Trimming cost V 1 base and J 5 bases, with 11 bases left between them. Germline lookup yields CDR1 SGHAT and CDR2 FQNNGV. The CDR3 reads CASSLVGTPNEKLFF. CDR3 sequence (DNA): TGTGCCAGCAGCTTAGTCGGGACACCAAATGAAAAACTGTTTTTT. Drawing the rest from reference TRBV11-2 and TRBJ1-4, the complete variable domain is EAGVAQSPRYKIIEKRQSVAFWCNPISGHATLYWYQQILGQGPKLLIQFQNNGVVDDSQLPKDRFSAERLKGVDSTLKIQPAKLEDSAVYLCASSLVGTPNEKLFFGSGTQLSVL.

The V and J genes are TRBV18 and TRBJ1-2, with 11 bases that match TRBD1. Germline CDR1 and CDR2: KGHSH and LQKENI. This CDR3 region has 14 residues. Trimming cost V 3 bases and J 6 bases; bases outside gene matches: 3. CDR3 sequence reads: CASSPGQGGHGYTF. CDR3 in DNA: TGTGCCAGCTCACCGGGACAGGGGGGTCATGGCTACACCTTC.

The CDR3 loop is CASSPWTGADTQYF. DNA of the CDR3: TGTGCCAGCAGTCCCTGGACAGGGGCAGATACGCAGTATTTT. The chain recombines TRBV6-2 or TRBV6-3 with TRBJ2-3; TRBD1 matches 9 bases. CDR1 and CDR2 (germline): MNHEY, SVGEGT. The length of the CDR3 is 14 residues. J lost 4 bases, V lost 5 bases, and 4 bases had no gene match.